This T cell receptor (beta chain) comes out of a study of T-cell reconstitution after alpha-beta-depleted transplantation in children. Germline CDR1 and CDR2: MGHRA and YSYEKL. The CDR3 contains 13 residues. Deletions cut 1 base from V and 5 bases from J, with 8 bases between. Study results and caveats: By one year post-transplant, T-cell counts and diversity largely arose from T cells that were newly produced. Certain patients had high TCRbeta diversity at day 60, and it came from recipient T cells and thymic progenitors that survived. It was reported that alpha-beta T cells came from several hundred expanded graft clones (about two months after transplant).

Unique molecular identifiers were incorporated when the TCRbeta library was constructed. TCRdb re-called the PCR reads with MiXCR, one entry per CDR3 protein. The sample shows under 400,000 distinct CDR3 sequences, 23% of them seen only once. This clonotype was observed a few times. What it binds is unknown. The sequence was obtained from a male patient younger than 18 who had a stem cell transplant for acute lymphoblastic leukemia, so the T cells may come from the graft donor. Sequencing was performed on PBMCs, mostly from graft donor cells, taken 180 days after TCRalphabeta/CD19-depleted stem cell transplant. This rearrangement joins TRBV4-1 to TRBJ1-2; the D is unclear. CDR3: CASSQGHVYGYTF. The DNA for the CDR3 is TGCGCCAGCAGCCAAGGACACGTATATGGCTACACCTTC.